Listed here is a single T cell receptor (beta chain). Its antigen is unidentified. This record comes from a study of beta chain features in type 1 diabetes. The study's findings and limits: Shorter templates may be favored by PCR, equally so in patients and controls.

V was clipped by 0 bases and J by 4 bases; unmatched bases: 17. Germline assignment: CDR1 LGHNA and CDR2 YSLEER. This CDR3 spans 21 amino acids. Every bit of the isolated RNA underwent reverse transcription, so sequencing read expressed TCRB transcripts. This table comes from immunoSEQ multiplex PCR, and its TCRdb copy is limited to in-frame clones, with some not included. The table records hundreds of thousands of clones, roughly a sixth of them present only once. The gene calls are TRBV4-3 and TRBJ1-4, with 10 bases matching TRBD1. Sequencing used naive CD4+ T cells from blood. The receptor's source is a man between 18 and 35 years old in good health. The CDR3 region is CASSQDGGQGYSAPVNEKLFF. CDR3 coding DNA: TGCGCCAGCAGCCAAGATGGGGGACAGGGGTACAGTGCGCCCGTTAATGAAAAACTGTTTTTT.